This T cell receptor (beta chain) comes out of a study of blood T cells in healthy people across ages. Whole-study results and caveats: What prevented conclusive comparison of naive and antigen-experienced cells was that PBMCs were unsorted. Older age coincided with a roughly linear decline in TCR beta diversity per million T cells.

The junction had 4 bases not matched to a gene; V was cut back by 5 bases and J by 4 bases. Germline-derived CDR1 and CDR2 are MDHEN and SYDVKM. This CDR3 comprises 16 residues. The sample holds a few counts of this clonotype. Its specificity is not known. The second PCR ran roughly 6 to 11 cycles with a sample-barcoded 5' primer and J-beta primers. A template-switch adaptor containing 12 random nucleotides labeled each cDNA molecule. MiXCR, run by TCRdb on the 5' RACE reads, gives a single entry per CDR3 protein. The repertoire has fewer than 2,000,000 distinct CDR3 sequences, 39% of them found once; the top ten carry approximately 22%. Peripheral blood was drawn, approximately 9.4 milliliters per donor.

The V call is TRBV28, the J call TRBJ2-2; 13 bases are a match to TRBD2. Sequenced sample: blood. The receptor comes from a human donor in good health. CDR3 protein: CASSAGTSGTTGELFF. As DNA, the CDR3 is TGTGCCAGCAGTGCCGGGACTAGCGGGACCACCGGGGAGCTGTTTTTT.